The 21 T cell receptor beta chains below were found in one sample sequenced in a study of blood T cell repertoires in COVID-19. Assay: immunoSEQ multiplex PCR; the TCRdb copy retains only in-frame clones and omits some. Here the sample spans some 240,000 clones, around 90% being singletons. The sequencing input was peripheral blood. The source of these receptors is an older woman with COVID-19, enrolled during active disease.

The gene calls are TRBV5-8 and TRBJ1-4; D not certain. The CDR3 sequence is 14 residues long. V lost 4 bases and J 4 bases, leaving 11 bases between the germline ends. Germline-derived CDR1 and CDR2 are SGHTS and YDEGEE. CDR3 nucleotides: TGTGCCAGCAGCCACCCAGGCTATAATGAAAAACTGTTTTTT. Translating gives CASSHPGYNEKLFF.

The genes are TRBV9 and TRBJ2-7; the match to TRBD1 covers 8 bases. V dropped 3 bases and J dropped 7; count of bases not matched to a gene: 6. CDR3 length: 13 amino acids. The germline CDR1 and CDR2 sequences are SGDLS and YYNGEE. The CDR3 DNA reads TGTGCCAGCAGCGCCCGACAGGGGCGTGAGCAGTACTTC. Its translation: CASSARQGREQYF.

J is TRBJ1-6 and V is TRBV19; TRBD1 might be the D (6 bases). The CDR3 extends over 14 amino acids. The germline gives CDR1 LNHDA, CDR2 SQIVND (reference sequence). V was trimmed by 10 bases and J by 2 bases, leaving 12 bases between them. For the CDR3, the DNA is TGTGCCACCAGAGACAGGACCTATAATTCACCCCTCCACTTT. Its protein product is CATRDRTYNSPLHF.

A single count supports this clone. V usage is TRBV30 and J usage is TRBJ2-3; the match to TRBD2 covers 10 bases. CDR3 length: 16 amino acids. The V and J ends lost 3 bases and 2 bases, in that order; junction bases with no gene match: 8. Germline values: CDR1 GTSNPN, CDR2 SVGIG (reference sequence). CDR3 DNA sequence: TGTGCCTGGAGAGTTTGGACTAGCGGATCCACAGATACGCAGTATTTT. This translates into CAWRVWTSGSTDTQYF.

The chain couples TRBV4-2 to TRBJ1-3, with 9 bases fitting TRBD1. Germline-derived CDR1 and CDR2 are LGHNA and YNFKEQ. The CDR3 totals 16 residues. V was clipped by 3 bases and J by 0 bases; unmatched bases: 3. For the CDR3, the DNA is TGTGCCAGCAGCCAGGGGACAGGGCGCTCTGGAAACACCATATATTTT. Residues: CASSQGTGRSGNTIYF.

The chain links TRBV18 to TRBJ1-3; 8 bases agree with TRBD1. The V gene's germline CDR1 is KGHSH and CDR2 LQKENI. The CDR3 covers 18 residues. The V gene end was trimmed by 4 bases and the J gene end by 3 bases; junction bases not matched to a gene: 14. This chain's CDR3 is CASSLSISGQESGNTIYF. The CDR3 DNA sequence: TGTGCCAGCTCACTCTCGATATCGGGACAGGAGAGTGGAAACACCATATATTTT.

This chain uses TRBV18 with TRBJ1-1; D unresolved. From germline, CDR1 is KGHSH and CDR2 LQKENI. The CDR3 length is 14 residues. V was pared by 5 bases and J by 6 bases, with 16 bases between. CDR3 DNA sequence: TGTGCCAGCTCAACCCGGACCGGGGAGTCTGAAGCTTTCTTT. Protein: CASSTRTGESEAFF.

This clone was picked up one time. The chain couples TRBV6-5 to TRBJ2-5; 7 bases are shared with TRBD1. J was trimmed by 2 bases and V by 6 bases; bases with no gene match: 3. This CDR3 has 13 residues. CDR1 is MNHEY, CDR2 SVGAGI, per germline. The CDR3 nucleotides are TGTGCCAGCAGAGGGACAGTACAAGAGACCCAGTACTTC. It is translated as CASRGTVQETQYF.

This chain connects TRBV5-1 to TRBJ1-1; D call uncertain. There are 14 residues in the CDR3. The V end was cut by 0 bases, the J end by 2 bases, with 8 bases between. In germline, CDR1 is SGHRS, CDR2 YFSETQ. The CDR3 region has the DNA TGCGCCAGCAGCTTGGACTGGGCCAACACTGAAGCTTTCTTT. Translation: CASSLDWANTEAFF. The full variable domain, rest sourced from reference TRBV5-1 and TRBJ1-1, is KAGVTQTPRYLIKTRGQQVTLSCSPISGHRSVSWYQQTPGQGLQFLFEYFSETQRNKGNFPGRFSGRQFSNSRSEMNVSTLELGDSALYLCASSLDWANTEAFFGQGTRLTVV.

This clone was seen a single time. The gene calls are TRBV7-9 and TRBJ2-7; the D gene is possibly TRBD2 (6 bases). The CDR3 runs to 15 residues. CDR1 SEHNR and CDR2 FQNEAQ come from the germline V gene (reference sequence). The V end was cut by 3 bases, the J end by 2 bases, with 14 bases between. In DNA form, the CDR3 reads TGTGCCAGCAGCTTGGGGACTCCCACCACCTACGAGCAGTACTTC. Residues: CASSLGTPTTYEQYF.

The CDR3: CAIGGQGERGYGYTF. CDR3 sequence (DNA): TGTGCCATCGGAGGACAGGGGGAAAGGGGGTATGGCTACACCTTC. The J gene is TRBJ1-2, the V gene TRBV10-3; 10 nucleotides line up with TRBD1. The ends lost 8 bases at V and 5 bases at J; junction bases unmatched: 11. The CDR3 is 15 amino acids. CDR1 and CDR2 from the germline V gene are ENHRY and SYGVKD.

The chain joins TRBV2 to TRBJ1-6; D unclear. Germline V gene lookup returns CDR1 SNHLY and CDR2 FYNNEI. V lost 3 bases to trimming and J lost 0 bases, with 6 bases between them. The CDR3 sequence is 15 residues long. CDR3 nucleotide sequence: TGTGCCAGCAGTGAGATGAGCTCCTATAATTCACCCCTCCACTTT. Its protein product is CASSEMSSYNSPLHF. Combining the CDR3 with reference TRBV2 and TRBJ1-6 gives the whole variable domain EPEVTQTPSHQVTQMGQEVILRCVPISNHLYFYWYRQILGQKVEFLVSFYNNEISEKSEIFDDQFSVERPDGSNFTLKIRSTKLEDSAMYFCASSEMSSYNSPLHFGNGTRLTVT.

CDR3 region: CASGRRGANVLTF. The CDR3 coding sequence is TGTGCCTCCGGGAGGCGTGGGGCCAACGTCCTGACTTTC. The chain couples TRBV24-1 to TRBJ2-6, with 7 bases aligning to TRBD2. J was trimmed by 3 bases and V by 12 bases; bases with no gene match: 4. The CDR3 sequence is 13 residues long. Germline CDR1 KGHDR, CDR2 SFDVKD.

The CDR3 DNA reads as TGTGCCAGCAGCCCCCCCCAGGGAGGGGGCTACACCTTC. Its protein product is CASSPPQGGGYTF. The chain has TRBV6-6 and TRBJ1-2; D possibly corresponds to TRBD1 (5 bases). CDR1 and CDR2 from the germline V gene are MNHNY and SVGAGI (reference sequence). V was trimmed by 6 bases and J by 8 bases, leaving 16 bases between them. This CDR3 has 13 residues.

The gene calls are TRBV5-1 and TRBJ2-7; tentative D call: TRBD1 (5 bases). Trimming cost V 4 bases and J 4 bases, with 9 bases left between them. Per germline, CDR1 SGHRS and CDR2 YFSETQ. The CDR3 runs 12 residues. The CDR3 loop is CASSPRQYEQYF. As DNA, the CDR3 is TGCGCCAGCAGCCCCCGACAGTACGAGCAGTACTTC.

The J gene is TRBJ1-5, the V gene TRBV6-5, with a possible D match to TRBD1 (6 bases). Deletions cut 7 bases from V and 4 bases from J, with 14 bases between. The CDR3 is 14 residues long. Germline V gene lookup returns CDR1 MNHEY and CDR2 SVGAGI. This CDR3 reads CASKGGVGNQPQHF. CDR3 sequence (DNA): TGTGCCAGCAAAGGGGGTGTGGGGAATCAGCCCCAGCATTTT.

The chain combines TRBV7-9 with TRBJ1-1; 7 bases line up with TRBD1. J lost 4 bases, V lost 5 bases, and 7 bases had no gene match. The germline gives CDR1 SEHNR, CDR2 FQNEAQ (reference sequence). The CDR3 runs to 14 residues. The CDR3 DNA is TGTGCCAGCAGCATCAAAACAGGGGCCACTGAAGCTTTCTTT. This gives the protein CASSIKTGATEAFF.

The rearrangement joins TRBV7-6 to TRBJ1-4; TRBD1 matches 8 bases. The CDR3 is 14 residues long. The J segment lost 5 bases and the V segment lost 3 bases, leaving 2 bases of the junction unmatched. Germline CDR1 SGHVS, CDR2 FNYEAQ. The CDR3 DNA reads TGTGCCAGCAGCTTGGACAGGGCGAATGAAAAACTGTTTTTT. Translating it yields CASSLDRANEKLFF. Together with reference TRBV7-6 and TRBJ1-4, the CDR3 gives the full variable domain: GAGVSQSPRYKVTKRGQDVALRCDPISGHVSLYWYRQALGQGPEFLTYFNYEAQQDKSGLPNDRFSAERPEGSISTLTIQRTEQRDSAMYRCASSLDRANEKLFFGSGTQLSVL.

The chain couples TRBV4-3 to TRBJ2-5, with 7 bases lining up with TRBD1. V was clipped by 0 bases and J by 2 bases; unmatched bases: 3. The CDR3 has 15 amino acids. Germline lookup yields CDR1 LGHNA and CDR2 YSLEER. DNA for the CDR3: TGCGCCAGCAGCCAAGAGAGGGACAGTCAAGAGACCCAGTACTTC. This translates into CASSQERDSQETQYF.

The V gene is TRBV7-6, the J gene TRBJ1-1; 11 bases line up with TRBD1. Germline assignment: CDR1 SGHVS and CDR2 FNYEAQ. Unmatched junction bases numbered 8, after V lost 5 bases and J lost 0 bases. This CDR3 spans 17 amino acids. DNA for the CDR3: TGTGCCAGCAGCCTTGGACAGGGGGCACCCTTGAACACTGAAGCTTTCTTT. It codes for CASSLGQGAPLNTEAFF.

In the case of this clone: The same CDR3 can be traced to other DNA sequences in this sample. This rearrangement joins TRBV21-1 to TRBJ1-1. TRBV21-1 is classified as a pseudogene. The CDR3 consists of 11 residues. CDR3 loop: CASSKGAEAFF. The CDR3 region has the DNA TGTGCCAGCAGCAAAGGAGCCGAAGCTTTCTTT.